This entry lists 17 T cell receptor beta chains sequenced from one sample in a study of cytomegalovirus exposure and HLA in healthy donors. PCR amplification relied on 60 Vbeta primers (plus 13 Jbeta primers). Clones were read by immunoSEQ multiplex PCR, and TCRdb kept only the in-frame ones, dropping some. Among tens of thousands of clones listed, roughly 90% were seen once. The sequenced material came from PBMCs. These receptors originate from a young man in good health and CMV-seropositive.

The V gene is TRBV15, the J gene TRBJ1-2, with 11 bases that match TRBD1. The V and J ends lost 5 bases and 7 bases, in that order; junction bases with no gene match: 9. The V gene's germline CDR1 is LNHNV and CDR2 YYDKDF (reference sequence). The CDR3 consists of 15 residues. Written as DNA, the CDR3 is TGTGCCACCAGCCGGCGGACAGGGGGCGTCGGTGGCTACACCTTC. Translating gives CATSRRTGGVGGYTF.

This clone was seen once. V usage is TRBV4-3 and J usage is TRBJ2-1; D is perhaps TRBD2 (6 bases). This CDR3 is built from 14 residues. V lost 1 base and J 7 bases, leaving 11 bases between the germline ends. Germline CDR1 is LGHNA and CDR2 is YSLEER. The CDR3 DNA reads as TGCGCCAGCAGCCAAGCGGGAGAGGGAAATGAGCAGTTCTTC. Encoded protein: CASSQAGEGNEQFF.

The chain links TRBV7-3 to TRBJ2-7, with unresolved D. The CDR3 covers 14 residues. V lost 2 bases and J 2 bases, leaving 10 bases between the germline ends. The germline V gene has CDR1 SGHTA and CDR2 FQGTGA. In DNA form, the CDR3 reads TGTGCCAGCAGCTTAGCAGGTGGAACCTACGAGCAGTACTTC. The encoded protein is CASSLAGGTYEQYF.

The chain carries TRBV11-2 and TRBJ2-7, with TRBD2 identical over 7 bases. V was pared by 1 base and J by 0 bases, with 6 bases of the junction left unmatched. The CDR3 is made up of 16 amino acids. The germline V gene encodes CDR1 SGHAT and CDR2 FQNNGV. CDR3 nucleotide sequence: TGTGCCAGCAGCTTAGTCGGGAGGTCCTTCTCCTACGAGCAGTACTTC. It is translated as CASSLVGRSFSYEQYF.

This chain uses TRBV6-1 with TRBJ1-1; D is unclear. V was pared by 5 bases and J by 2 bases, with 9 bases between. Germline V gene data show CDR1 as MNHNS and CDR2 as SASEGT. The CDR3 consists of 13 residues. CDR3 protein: CASSFTRNTEAFF. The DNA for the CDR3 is TGTGCCAGCAGTTTCACACGAAACACTGAAGCTTTCTTT.

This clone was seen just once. The CDR3 loop is CASSLLWTGTNTEAFF. The DNA of the CDR3 is TGTGCCAGCAGTCTCCTCTGGACAGGGACGAACACTGAAGCTTTCTTT. The chain links TRBV27 to TRBJ1-1; the match to TRBD1 covers 8 bases. The CDR3 covers 16 residues. After removal of 5 bases from V and 1 base from J, the junction contained 9 bases not matched to a gene. CDR1 is MNHEY and CDR2 is SMNVEV in the germline V gene (reference sequence).

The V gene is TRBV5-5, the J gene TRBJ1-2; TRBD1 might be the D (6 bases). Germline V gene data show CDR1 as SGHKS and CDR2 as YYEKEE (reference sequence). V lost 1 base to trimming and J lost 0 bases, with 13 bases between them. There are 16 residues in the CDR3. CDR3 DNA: TGTGCCAGCAGCTTGTCTTGGGACACGACTAACTATGGCTACACCTTC. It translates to CASSLSWDTTNYGYTF.

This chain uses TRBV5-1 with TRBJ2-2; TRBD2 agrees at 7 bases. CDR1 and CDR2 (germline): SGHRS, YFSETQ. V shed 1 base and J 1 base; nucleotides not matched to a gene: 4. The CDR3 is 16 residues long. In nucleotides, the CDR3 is TGCGCCAGCAGCTTGTTGACGGGAGGGAACACCGGGGAGCTGTTTTTT. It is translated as CASSLLTGGNTGELFF. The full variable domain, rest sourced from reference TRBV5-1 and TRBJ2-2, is KAGVTQTPRYLIKTRGQQVTLSCSPISGHRSVSWYQQTPGQGLQFLFEYFSETQRNKGNFPGRFSGRQFSNSRSEMNVSTLELGDSALYLCASSLLTGGNTGELFFGEGSRLTVL.

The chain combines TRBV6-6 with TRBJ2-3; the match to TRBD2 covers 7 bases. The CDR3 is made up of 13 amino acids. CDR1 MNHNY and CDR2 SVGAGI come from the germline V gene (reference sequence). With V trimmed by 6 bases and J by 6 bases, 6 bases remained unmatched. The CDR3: CASRLAGADTQYF. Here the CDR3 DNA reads TGTGCCAGCAGACTGGCGGGAGCTGATACGCAGTATTTT.

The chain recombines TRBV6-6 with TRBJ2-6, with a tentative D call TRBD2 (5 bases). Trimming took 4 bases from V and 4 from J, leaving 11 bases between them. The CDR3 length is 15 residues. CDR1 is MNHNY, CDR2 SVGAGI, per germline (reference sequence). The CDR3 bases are TGTGCCAGCAGTTGGGGAGAGGCCGGGGCCAACGTCCTGACTTTC. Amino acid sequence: CASSWGEAGANVLTF.

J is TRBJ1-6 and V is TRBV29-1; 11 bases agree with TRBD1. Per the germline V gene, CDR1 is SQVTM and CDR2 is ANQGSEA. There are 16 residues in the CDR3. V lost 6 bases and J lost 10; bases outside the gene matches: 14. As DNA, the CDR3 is TGCAGCGTCCTAGGTGGGACAGGGGGGGTAGGGTCACCCCTCCACTTT. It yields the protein CSVLGGTGGVGSPLHF. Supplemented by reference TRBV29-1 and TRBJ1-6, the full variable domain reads SAVISQKPSRDICQRGTSLTIQCQVDSQVTMMFWYRQQPGQSLTLIATANQGSEATYESGFVIDKFPISRPNLTFSTLTVSNMSPEDSSIYLCSVLGGTGGVGSPLHFGNGTRLTVT.

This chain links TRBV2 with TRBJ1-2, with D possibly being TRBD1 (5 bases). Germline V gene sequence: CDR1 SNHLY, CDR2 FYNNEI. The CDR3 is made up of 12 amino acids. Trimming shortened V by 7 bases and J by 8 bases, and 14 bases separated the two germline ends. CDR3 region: CASIPDKFGYTF. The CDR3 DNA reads TGTGCCAGCATTCCGGACAAGTTCGGCTACACCTTC.

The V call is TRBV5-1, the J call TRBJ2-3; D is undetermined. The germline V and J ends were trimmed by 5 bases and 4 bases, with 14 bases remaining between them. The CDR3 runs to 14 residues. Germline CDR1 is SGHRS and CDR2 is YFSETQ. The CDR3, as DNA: TGCGCCAGCAGAGTTCGAGGCCGGTCAGATACGCAGTATTTT. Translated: CASRVRGRSDTQYF.

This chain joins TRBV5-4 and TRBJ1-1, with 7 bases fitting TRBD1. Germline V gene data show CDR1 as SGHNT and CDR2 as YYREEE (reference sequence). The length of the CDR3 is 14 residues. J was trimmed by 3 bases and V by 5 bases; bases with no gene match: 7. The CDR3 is CASSRDSFYTEAFF. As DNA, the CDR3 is TGTGCCAGCAGTAGGGACAGTTTCTACACTGAAGCTTTCTTT.

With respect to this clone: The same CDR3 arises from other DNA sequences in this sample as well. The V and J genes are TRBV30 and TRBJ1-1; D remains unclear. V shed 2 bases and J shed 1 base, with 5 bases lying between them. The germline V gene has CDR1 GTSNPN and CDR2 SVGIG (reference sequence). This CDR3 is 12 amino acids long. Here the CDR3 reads CAWSPGNTEAFF. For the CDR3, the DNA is TGTGCCTGGAGTCCAGGGAACACTGAAGCTTTCTTT.

Here the CDR3 reads CASSARTSGSNEQFF. In DNA form, the CDR3 reads TGTGCCAGCAGTGCCCGGACTAGCGGGAGCAATGAGCAGTTCTTC. The chain couples TRBV9 to TRBJ2-1, with 13 bases aligning to TRBD2. This CDR3 is 15 amino acids long. Germline CDR1 is SGDLS and CDR2 is YYNGEE. V dropped 5 bases and J dropped 6; count of bases not matched to a gene: 5.

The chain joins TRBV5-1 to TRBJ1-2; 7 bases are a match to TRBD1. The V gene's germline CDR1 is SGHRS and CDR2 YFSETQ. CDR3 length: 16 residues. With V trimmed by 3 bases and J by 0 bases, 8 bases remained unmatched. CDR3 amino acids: CASSSGADRANYGYTF. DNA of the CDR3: TGCGCCAGCAGCTCTGGTGCTGACAGGGCTAACTATGGCTACACCTTC. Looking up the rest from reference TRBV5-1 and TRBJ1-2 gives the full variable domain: KAGVTQTPRYLIKTRGQQVTLSCSPISGHRSVSWYQQTPGQGLQFLFEYFSETQRNKGNFPGRFSGRQFSNSRSEMNVSTLELGDSALYLCASSSGADRANYGYTFGSGTRLTVV.